These T cell receptor beta chains were read from a single sample in a study of beta chain features in type 1 diabetes. Sequencing used immunoSEQ multiplex PCR; TCRdb keeps in-frame clones, though not all of them. There are tens of thousands of clones in the sample; more than 60% occur only once, and approximately 2.1% lies in the top ten. The source material was Tregs from blood. All receptors come from a woman in her thirties or forties in good health. CDR3s include the opening cysteine and the closing phenylalanine or tryptophan. Fields, in order: J gene, V gene, CDR3 length, D gene, clone size, CDR3 protein, CDR3 DNA. D genes are given only for firm matches. Clone size appears in some rows only: once, few, many, or a class for an expanded clone.

J: TRBJ1-1
V: TRBV5-1
length: 15
D: NA
size: NA
CDR3: CASSPLQGANTEAFF
DNA: TGCGCCAGCAGCCCTCTACAGGGAGCGAACACTGAAGCTTTCTTT

J: TRBJ2-2
V: TRBV10-3
length: 18
D: TRBD1
size: medium-sized
CDR3: CAIRGVEQGAKDTGELFF
DNA: TGTGCCATCAGGGGGGTAGAACAGGGGGCCAAGGACACCGGGGAGCTGTTTTTT

J: TRBJ2-1
V: TRBV6-4
length: 13
D: TRBD2
size: NA
CDR3: CASSDSGGVQRFF
DNA: TGTGCCAGCAGTGACAGCGGGGGGGTTCAACGGTTCTTC

J: TRBJ2-3
V: TRBV10-2
length: 15
D: TRBD1
size: NA
CDR3: CASRRTGGLVDTQYF
DNA: TGCGCCAGCAGGCGGACAGGGGGCCTGGTAGATACGCAGTATTTT

J: TRBJ1-2
V: TRBV7-2
length: 14
D: NA
size: NA
CDR3: CASSPYVTGFGYTF
DNA: TGTGCCAGCAGCCCATATGTAACGGGGTTTGGCTACACCTTC

J: TRBJ2-3
V: TRBV7-2
length: 14
D: NA
size: NA
CDR3: CASSSPSWADTQYF
DNA: TGTGCCAGCAGCTCCCCTAGCTGGGCAGATACGCAGTATTTT

J: TRBJ2-7
V: TRBV7-9
length: 13
D: TRBD1
size: few
CDR3: CASSLSGGGEQYF
DNA: TGTGCCAGCAGCTTATCAGGGGGCGGCGAGCAGTACTTC

J: TRBJ2-7
V: TRBV5-1
length: 13
D: TRBD1
size: NA
CDR3: CASSTGQGGEQYF
DNA: TGCGCCAGCAGCACCGGACAGGGGGGCGAGCAGTACTTC

J: TRBJ1-2
V: TRBV7-2
length: 18
D: NA
size: NA
CDR3: CASSLAHFGGAPWNGYTF
DNA: TGTGCCAGCAGCTTAGCGCACTTTGGGGGGGCGCCTTGGAATGGCTACACCTTC

J: TRBJ1-1
V: TRBV5-4
length: 14
D: TRBD1
size: NA
CDR3: CASSRGQGSTEAFF
DNA: TGTGCCAGCAGCAGGGGACAGGGCAGCACTGAAGCTTTCTTT

J: TRBJ2-4
V: TRBV5-5
length: 20
D: TRBD1
size: NA
CDR3: CASSLDPRQGDRRPKNIQYF
DNA: TGTGCCAGCAGCTTGGATCCGAGACAGGGGGACCGTAGGCCCAAAAACATTCAGTACTTC

J: TRBJ2-7
V: TRBV2
length: 12
D: NA
size: few
CDR3: CASTPRGYEQYF
DNA: TGTGCCAGCACCCCACGGGGTTACGAGCAGTACTTC

J: TRBJ2-3
V: TRBV7-2
length: 14
D: NA
size: once
CDR3: CASSSAGAVDTQYF
DNA: TGTGCCAGCAGCTCGGCGGGTGCGGTGGATACGCAGTATTTT

J: TRBJ2-2
V: TRBV11-3
length: 15
D: TRBD1
size: NA
CDR3: CASSDATGKAGELFF
DNA: TGTGCCAGCAGCGACGCGACAGGGAAGGCCGGGGAGCTGTTTTTT

J: TRBJ1-2
V: TRBV6-5
length: 13
D: TRBD1
size: once
CDR3: CASSSGQGYGYTF
DNA: TGTGCCAGCAGTTCCGGACAGGGATATGGCTACACCTTC

J: TRBJ2-7
V: TRBV27
length: 14
D: NA
size: NA
CDR3: CASSPQGPLYEQYF
DNA: TGTGCCAGCAGTCCACAGGGTCCCCTCTACGAGCAGTACTTC

J: TRBJ2-2
V: TRBV11-2
length: 16
D: TRBD1
size: NA
CDR3: CASRPQGAIEAGELFF
DNA: TGTGCCAGCAGACCCCAGGGGGCGATTGAGGCCGGGGAGCTGTTTTTT

J: TRBJ1-3
V: TRBV7-6
length: 16
D: NA
size: NA
CDR3: CASSFQPSGSGNTIYF
DNA: TGTGCCAGCAGCTTCCAGCCCTCGGGGTCTGGAAACACCATATATTTT

J: TRBJ2-5
V: TRBV5-1
length: 13
D: NA
size: NA
CDR3: CASSLGVPETQYF
DNA: TGCGCCAGCAGCTTAGGGGTCCCAGAGACCCAGTACTTC

J: TRBJ2-1
V: TRBV7-9
length: 15
D: TRBD2
size: NA
CDR3: CASSATSGSYNEQFF
DNA: TGTGCCAGCAGCGCCACTAGCGGGAGCTACAATGAGCAGTTCTTC